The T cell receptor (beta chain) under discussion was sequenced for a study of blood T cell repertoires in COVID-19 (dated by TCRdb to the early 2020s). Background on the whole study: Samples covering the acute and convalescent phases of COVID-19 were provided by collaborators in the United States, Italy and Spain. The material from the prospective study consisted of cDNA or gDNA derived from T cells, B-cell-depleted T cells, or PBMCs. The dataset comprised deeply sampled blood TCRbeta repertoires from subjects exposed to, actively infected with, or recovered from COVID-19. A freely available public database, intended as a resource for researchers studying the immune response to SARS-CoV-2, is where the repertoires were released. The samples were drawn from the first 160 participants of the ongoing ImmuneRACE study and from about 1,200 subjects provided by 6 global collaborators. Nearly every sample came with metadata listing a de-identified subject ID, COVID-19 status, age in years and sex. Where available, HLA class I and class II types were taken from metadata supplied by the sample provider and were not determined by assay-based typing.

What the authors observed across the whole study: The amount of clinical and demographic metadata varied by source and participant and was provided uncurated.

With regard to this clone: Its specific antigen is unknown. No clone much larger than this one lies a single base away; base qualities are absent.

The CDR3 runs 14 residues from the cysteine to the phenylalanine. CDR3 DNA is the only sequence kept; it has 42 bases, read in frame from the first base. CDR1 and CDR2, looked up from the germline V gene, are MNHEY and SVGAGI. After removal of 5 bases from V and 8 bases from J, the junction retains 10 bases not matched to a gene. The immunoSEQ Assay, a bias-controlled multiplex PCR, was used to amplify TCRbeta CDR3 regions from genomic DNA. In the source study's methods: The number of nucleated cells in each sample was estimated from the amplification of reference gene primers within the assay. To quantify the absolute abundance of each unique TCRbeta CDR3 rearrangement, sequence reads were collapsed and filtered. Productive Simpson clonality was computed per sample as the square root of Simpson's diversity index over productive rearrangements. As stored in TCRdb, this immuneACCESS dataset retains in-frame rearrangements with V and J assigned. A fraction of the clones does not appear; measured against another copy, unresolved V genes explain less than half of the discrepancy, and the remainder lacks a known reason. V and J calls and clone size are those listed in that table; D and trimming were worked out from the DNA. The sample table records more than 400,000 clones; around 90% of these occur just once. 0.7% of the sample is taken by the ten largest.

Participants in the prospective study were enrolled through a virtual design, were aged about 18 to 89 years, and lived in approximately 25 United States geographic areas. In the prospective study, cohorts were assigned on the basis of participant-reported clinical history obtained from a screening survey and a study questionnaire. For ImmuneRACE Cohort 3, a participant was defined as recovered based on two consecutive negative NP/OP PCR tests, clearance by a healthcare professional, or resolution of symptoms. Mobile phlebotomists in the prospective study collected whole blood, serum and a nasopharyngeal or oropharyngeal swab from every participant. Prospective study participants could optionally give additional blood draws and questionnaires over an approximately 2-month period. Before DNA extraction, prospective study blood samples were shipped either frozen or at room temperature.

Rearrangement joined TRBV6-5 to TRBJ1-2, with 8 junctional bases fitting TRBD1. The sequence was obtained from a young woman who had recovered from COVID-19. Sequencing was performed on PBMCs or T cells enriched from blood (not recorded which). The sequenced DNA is TGTGCCAGCAGTCGGGGTCAGGGGGCAGGAGGCTACACCTTC. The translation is CASSRGQGAGGYTF.